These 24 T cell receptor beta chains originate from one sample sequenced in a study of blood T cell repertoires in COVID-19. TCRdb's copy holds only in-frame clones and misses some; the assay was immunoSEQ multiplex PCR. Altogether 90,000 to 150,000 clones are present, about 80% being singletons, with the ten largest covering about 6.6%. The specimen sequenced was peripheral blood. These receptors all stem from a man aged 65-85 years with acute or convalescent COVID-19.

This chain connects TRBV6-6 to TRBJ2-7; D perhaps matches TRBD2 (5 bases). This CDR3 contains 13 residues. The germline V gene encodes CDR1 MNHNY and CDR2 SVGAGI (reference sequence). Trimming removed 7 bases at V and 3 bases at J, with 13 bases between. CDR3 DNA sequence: TGTGCCAGCACCCGGACTCAACTCTACGAGCAGTACTTC. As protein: CASTRTQLYEQYF.

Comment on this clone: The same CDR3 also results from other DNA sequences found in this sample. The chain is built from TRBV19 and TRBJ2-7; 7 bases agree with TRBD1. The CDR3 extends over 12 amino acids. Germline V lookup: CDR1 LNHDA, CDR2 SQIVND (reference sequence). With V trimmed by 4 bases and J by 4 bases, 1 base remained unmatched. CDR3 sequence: CASSTQGYEQYF. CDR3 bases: TGTGCCAGTAGTACACAGGGGTACGAGCAGTACTTC. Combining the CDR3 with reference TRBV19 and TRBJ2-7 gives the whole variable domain DGGITQSPKYLFRKEGQNVTLSCEQNLNHDAMYWYRQDPGQGLRLIYYSQIVNDFQKGDIAEGYSVSREKKESFPLTVTSAQKNPTAFYLCASSTQGYEQYFGPGTRLTVT.

CDR3 region: CASSLAPGQGGVEQFF. In DNA, the CDR3 is TGTGCCAGCAGCTTAGCGCCCGGACAGGGGGGCGTTGAGCAGTTCTTC. The chain links TRBV7-6 to TRBJ2-1; 10 nucleotides agree with TRBD1. This CDR3 has 16 residues. CDR1 SGHVS and CDR2 FNYEAQ come from the germline V gene. V trimming: 0 bases; J trimming: 9 bases; junction bases outside the gene matches: 8.

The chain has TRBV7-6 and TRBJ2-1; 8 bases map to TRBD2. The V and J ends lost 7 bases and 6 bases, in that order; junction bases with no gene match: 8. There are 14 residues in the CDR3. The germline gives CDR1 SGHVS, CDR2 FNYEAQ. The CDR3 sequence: CASTTGAGGNEQFF. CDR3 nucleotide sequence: TGTGCCAGCACCACCGGCGCGGGAGGCAATGAGCAGTTCTTC.

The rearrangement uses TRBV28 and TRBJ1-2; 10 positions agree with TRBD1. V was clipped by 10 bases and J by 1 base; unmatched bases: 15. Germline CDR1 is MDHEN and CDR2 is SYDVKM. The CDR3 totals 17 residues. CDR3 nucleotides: TGTGCCATCCCAAGAAAGGGACAGGGGAAAAATAACTATGGCTACACCTTC. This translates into CAIPRKGQGKNNYGYTF.

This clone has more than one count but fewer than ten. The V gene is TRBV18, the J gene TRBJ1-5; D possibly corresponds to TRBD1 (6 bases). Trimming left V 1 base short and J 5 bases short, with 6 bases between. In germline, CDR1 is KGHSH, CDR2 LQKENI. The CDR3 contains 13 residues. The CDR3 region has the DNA TGTGCCAGCTCACCACAGGGGGATCAGCCCCAGCATTTT. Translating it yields CASSPQGDQPQHF.

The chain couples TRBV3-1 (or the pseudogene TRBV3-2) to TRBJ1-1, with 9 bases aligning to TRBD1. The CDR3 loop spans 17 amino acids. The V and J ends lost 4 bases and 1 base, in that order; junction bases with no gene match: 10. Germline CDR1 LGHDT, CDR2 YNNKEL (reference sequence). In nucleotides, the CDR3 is TGTGCCAGCAGCCCTCCGAGGACAGGGGAGGGGAACACTGAAGCTTTCTTT. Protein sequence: CASSPPRTGEGNTEAFF.

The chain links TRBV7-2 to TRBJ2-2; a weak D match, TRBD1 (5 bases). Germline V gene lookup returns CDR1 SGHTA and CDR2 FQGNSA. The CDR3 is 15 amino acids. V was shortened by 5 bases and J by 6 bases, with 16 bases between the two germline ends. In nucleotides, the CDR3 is TGTGCCAGCAGCACTCGACTCCAGGGCTCCGGGGAGCTGTTTTTT. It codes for CASSTRLQGSGELFF.

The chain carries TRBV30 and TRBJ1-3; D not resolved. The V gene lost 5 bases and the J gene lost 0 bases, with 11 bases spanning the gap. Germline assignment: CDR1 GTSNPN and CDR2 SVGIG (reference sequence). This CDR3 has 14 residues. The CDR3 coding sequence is TGTGCCTGGGCAGAAGAGGGCTCTGGAAACACCATATATTTT. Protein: CAWAEEGSGNTIYF.

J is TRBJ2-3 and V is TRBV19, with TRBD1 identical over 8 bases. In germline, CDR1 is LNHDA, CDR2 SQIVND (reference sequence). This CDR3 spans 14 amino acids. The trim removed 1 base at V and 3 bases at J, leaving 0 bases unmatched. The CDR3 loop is CASSIGTGTDTQYF. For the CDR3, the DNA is TGTGCCAGTAGTATAGGGACAGGGACAGATACGCAGTATTTT.

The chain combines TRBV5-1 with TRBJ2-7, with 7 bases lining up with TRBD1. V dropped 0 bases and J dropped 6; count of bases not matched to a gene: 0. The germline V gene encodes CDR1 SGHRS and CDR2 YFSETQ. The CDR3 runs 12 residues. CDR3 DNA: TGCGCCAGCAGCTTGGGGACAGGCGAGCAGTACTTC. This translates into CASSLGTGEQYF.

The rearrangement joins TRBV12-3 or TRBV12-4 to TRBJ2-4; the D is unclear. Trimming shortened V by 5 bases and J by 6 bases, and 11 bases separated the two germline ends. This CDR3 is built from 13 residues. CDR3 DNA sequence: TGTGCCAGCAGTCCCGGGTTCAGAAACATTCAGTACTTC. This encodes CASSPGFRNIQYF.

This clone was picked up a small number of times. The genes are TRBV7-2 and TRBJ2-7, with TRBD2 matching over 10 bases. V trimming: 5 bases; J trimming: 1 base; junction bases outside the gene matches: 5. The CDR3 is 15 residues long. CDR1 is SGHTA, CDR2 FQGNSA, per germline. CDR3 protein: CASSPSGGPSYEQYF. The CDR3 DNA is TGTGCCAGCAGCCCTAGCGGGGGCCCATCCTACGAGCAGTACTTC.

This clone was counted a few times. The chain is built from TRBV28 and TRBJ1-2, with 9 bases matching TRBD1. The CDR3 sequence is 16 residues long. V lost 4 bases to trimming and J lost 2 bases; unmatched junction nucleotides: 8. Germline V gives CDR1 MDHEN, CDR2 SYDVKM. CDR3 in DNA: TGTGCCAGCAGTTCAGCCGGGACAGGGTTCAACTATGGCTACACCTTC. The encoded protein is CASSSAGTGFNYGYTF.

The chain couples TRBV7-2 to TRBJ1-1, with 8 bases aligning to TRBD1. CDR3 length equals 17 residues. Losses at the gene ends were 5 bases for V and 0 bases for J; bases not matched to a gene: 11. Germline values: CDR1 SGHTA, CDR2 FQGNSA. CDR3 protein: CASSHETGGKMNTEAFF. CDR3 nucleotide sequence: TGTGCCAGCAGCCATGAAACAGGGGGAAAAATGAACACTGAAGCTTTCTTT.

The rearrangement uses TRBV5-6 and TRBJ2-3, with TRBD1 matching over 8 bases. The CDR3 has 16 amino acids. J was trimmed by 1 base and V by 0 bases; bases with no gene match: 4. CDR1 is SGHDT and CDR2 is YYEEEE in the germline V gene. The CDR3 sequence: CASSLVLTGGTDTQYF. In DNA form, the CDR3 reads TGTGCCAGCAGCTTGGTGCTGACAGGGGGCACAGATACGCAGTATTTT.

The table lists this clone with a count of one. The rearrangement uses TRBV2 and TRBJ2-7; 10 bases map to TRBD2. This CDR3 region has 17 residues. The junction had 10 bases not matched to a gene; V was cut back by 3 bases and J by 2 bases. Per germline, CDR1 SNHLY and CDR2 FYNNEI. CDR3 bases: TGTGCCAGCAGTGACATCCCGGGACTAGCGACGACCTACGAGCAGTACTTC. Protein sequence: CASSDIPGLATTYEQYF. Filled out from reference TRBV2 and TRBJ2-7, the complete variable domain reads EPEVTQTPSHQVTQMGQEVILRCVPISNHLYFYWYRQILGQKVEFLVSFYNNEISEKSEIFDDQFSVERPDGSNFTLKIRSTKLEDSAMYFCASSDIPGLATTYEQYFGPGTRLTVT.

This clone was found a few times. The CDR3 DNA reads as TGTGCCAGCAGCCAAGATGAGAGAGCGGGAGGCTACAATGAGCAGTTCTTC. Translating it yields CASSQDERAGGYNEQFF. The chain combines TRBV3-1 (or the pseudogene TRBV3-2) with TRBJ2-1; 9 bases match TRBD2. V shed 0 bases and J 3 bases; nucleotides not matched to a gene: 6. Germline lookup yields CDR1 LGHDT and CDR2 YNNKEL (reference sequence). The CDR3 spans 17 residues.

The CDR3 here is CASSQDRDSNQPQHF. CDR3 nucleotide sequence: TGCGCCAGCAGCCAGGACAGGGATAGCAATCAGCCCCAGCATTTT. The rearrangement joins TRBV4-1 to TRBJ1-5; 8 nucleotides align to TRBD1. The CDR3 sequence is 15 residues long. The V segment lost 3 bases and the J segment 0 bases; nucleotides outside the gene matches: 1. Germline V gene lookup returns CDR1 MGHRA and CDR2 YSYEKL.

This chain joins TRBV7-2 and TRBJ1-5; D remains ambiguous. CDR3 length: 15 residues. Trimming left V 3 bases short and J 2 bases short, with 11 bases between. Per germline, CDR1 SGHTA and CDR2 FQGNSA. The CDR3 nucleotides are TGTGCCAGCAGCTTGAATGGACTCGGCAATCAGCCCCAGCATTTT. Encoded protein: CASSLNGLGNQPQHF.

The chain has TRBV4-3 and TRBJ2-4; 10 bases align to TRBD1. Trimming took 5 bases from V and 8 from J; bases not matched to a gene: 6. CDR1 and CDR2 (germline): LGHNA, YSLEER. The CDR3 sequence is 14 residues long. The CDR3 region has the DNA TGCGCCAGCAGCTCGGGACAGGGGTTGGACATTCAGTACTTC. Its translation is CASSSGQGLDIQYF.

The CDR3 protein is CASRGTGRNTEAFF. The CDR3 DNA sequence: TGTGCCAGCAGAGGGACAGGGAGGAACACTGAAGCTTTCTTT. The chain links TRBV3-1 (or the pseudogene TRBV3-2) to TRBJ1-1, with 9 bases that match TRBD1. The J segment lost 1 base and the V segment lost 6 bases, leaving 3 bases of the junction unmatched. The V gene's germline CDR1 is LGHDT and CDR2 YNNKEL (reference sequence). The CDR3 is made up of 14 amino acids.

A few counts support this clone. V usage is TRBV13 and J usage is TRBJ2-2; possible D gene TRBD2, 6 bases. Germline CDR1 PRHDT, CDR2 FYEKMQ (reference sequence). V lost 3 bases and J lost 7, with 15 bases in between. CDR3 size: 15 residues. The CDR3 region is CASSLGGGRIGELFF. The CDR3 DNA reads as TGTGCCAGCAGCTTGGGAGGCGGGCGGATCGGGGAGCTGTTTTTT.

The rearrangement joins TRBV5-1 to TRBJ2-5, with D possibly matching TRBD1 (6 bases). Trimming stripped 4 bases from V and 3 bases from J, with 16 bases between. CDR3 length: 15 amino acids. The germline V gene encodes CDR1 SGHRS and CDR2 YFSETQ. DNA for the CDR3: TGCGCCAGCAGCAACCCCGACAGGTTCGAAGAGACCCAGTACTTC. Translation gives CASSNPDRFEETQYF.